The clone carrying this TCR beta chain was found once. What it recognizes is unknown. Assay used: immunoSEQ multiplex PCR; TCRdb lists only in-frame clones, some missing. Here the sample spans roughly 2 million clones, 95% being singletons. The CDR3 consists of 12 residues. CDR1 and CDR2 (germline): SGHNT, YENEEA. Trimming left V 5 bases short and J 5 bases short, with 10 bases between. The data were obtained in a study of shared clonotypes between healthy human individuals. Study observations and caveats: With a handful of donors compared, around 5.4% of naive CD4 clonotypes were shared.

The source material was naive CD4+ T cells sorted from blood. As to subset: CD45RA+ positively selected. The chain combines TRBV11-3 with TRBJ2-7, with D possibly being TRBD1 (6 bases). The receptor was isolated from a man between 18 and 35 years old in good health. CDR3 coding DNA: TGTGCCAGCAGCCGGGACACGGACGAGCAGTACTTC. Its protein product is CASSRDTDEQYF.